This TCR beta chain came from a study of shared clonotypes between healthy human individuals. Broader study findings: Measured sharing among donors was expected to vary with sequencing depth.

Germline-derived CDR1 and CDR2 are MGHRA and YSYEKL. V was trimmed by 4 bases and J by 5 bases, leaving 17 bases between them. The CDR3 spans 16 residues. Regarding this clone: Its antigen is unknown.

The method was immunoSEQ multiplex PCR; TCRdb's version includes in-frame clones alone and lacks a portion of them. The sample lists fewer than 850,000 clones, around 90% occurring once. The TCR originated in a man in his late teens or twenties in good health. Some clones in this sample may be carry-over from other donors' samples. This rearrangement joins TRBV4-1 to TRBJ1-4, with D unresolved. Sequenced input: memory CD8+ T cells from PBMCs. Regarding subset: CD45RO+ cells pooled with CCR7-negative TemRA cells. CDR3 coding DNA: TGCGCCAGCAGCCTCCAAGCCCCGGGGAGGAATGAAAAACTGTTTTTT. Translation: CASSLQAPGRNEKLFF.